These 24 T cell receptor beta chains share one sample of origin, sequenced in a study of T cell responses to AZD1222 COVID-19 vaccine (dated by TCRdb to about 2021). The sample's time point label, in plain terms: baseline before first vaccination. The library was obtained by the immunoSEQ multiplex PCR assay. TCRdb took this table from immuneACCESS and kept in-frame rearrangements with V and J called. Such tables lack part of the clones; where checked against another copy, unresolved V genes explain under half of the gap, and the rest is unexplained. This sample has roughly 70,000 clones in its table, and 85% of those were observed once. The ten largest clones add up to around 20% of the sample. Here the sequenced sample was peripheral blood, taken on day 0 of AZD1222 vaccination. The receptors shown here come from an adult in good health.

The rearrangement joins TRBV19 to TRBJ2-1, with 12 bases lining up with TRBD2. The CDR3 runs to 17 residues. With V trimmed by 5 bases and J by 7 bases, 12 bases remained unmatched. CDR1 and CDR2 from the germline V gene are LNHDA and SQIVND (reference sequence). The CDR3 coding sequence is TGTGCCAGTAGTCCCCTCAAGACTAGCGGGAGTTCGAATGAGCAGTTCTTC. Translated, it gives CASSPLKTSGSSNEQFF.

The chain combines TRBV7-9 with TRBJ1-1, with TRBD1 identical over 7 bases. Trimming cost V 5 bases and J 7 bases; bases outside gene matches: 7. Germline loops: CDR1 SEHNR, CDR2 FQNEAQ (reference sequence). The CDR3 has 13 residues. Here the CDR3 DNA reads TGTGCCAGCAGCGCGGGACAGATGCTTGAAGCTTTCTTT. This gives the protein CASSAGQMLEAFF.

This chain connects TRBV29-1 to TRBJ2-1; 7 nucleotides align to TRBD1. The V gene's germline CDR1 is SQVTM and CDR2 ANQGSEA. The CDR3 runs to 12 residues. Trimming at V came to 3 bases and at J to 8 bases, leaving 4 bases not matched to a gene. CDR3 region: CSVDIGGDEQFF. CDR3 nucleotides: TGCAGCGTTGATATAGGGGGCGATGAGCAGTTCTTC.

The chain combines TRBV10-3 with TRBJ1-1; D remains ambiguous. V gave up 10 bases and J gave up 1 base, with 10 bases separating them. Germline loops: CDR1 ENHRY, CDR2 SYGVKD. CDR3 length equals 12 residues. This chain's CDR3 is CATQASNTEAFF. CDR3 nucleotides: TGTGCCACTCAGGCCTCGAACACTGAAGCTTTCTTT.

This clone was detected ten times or more. The chain links TRBV29-1 to TRBJ2-5, with 11 bases aligning to TRBD1. The V gene end was trimmed by 2 bases and the J gene end by 5 bases; junction bases not matched to a gene: 7. CDR3 length: 15 amino acids. Germline V lookup: CDR1 SQVTM, CDR2 ANQGSEA. CDR3: CSVESDRGRSETQYF. DNA of the CDR3: TGCAGCGTTGAATCGGACAGGGGGCGCTCGGAGACCCAGTACTTC.

V usage is TRBV21-1 and J usage is TRBJ1-2. TRBV21-1 is flagged as a pseudogene. This CDR3 comprises 12 residues. In DNA form, the CDR3 reads TGTGCCAGCAGCAAAGCCCTCTATGGCTACACCTTC. Its protein product is CASSKALYGYTF.

The chain couples TRBV5-5 to TRBJ1-1; TRBD1 is a possible D gene (5 bases). The CDR3 has 13 amino acids. Germline CDR1 and CDR2: SGHKS and YYEKEE (reference sequence). V was pared by 1 base and J by 4 bases, with 8 bases between. CDR3 nucleotide sequence: TGTGCCAGCAGCTTGCAAGGGGCCACTGAAGCTTTCTTT. It codes for CASSLQGATEAFF.

CDR3 amino acids: CASSLRGIGEKLFF. In DNA, the CDR3 is TGCGCCAGCAGCTTGAGAGGAATAGGTGAAAAACTGTTTTTT. This chain joins TRBV5-1 and TRBJ1-4; no definite D call. The CDR3 consists of 14 residues. CDR1 is SGHRS, CDR2 YFSETQ, per germline. Trimming shortened V by 1 base and J by 7 bases, and 11 bases separated the two germline ends.

This chain joins TRBV2 and TRBJ1-5; 9 bases are a match to TRBD1. The CDR3 runs 15 residues. The trim removed 7 bases at V and 5 bases at J, leaving 9 bases unmatched. The germline V gene has CDR1 SNHLY and CDR2 FYNNEI. The CDR3 DNA follows: TGTGCCAGCACAGGACAGGGGCGAAGGGATCAGCCCCAGCATTTT. This gives the protein CASTGQGRRDQPQHF.

This rearrangement joins TRBV6-1 to TRBJ1-1; D uncertain. V was cut by 2 bases and J by 6 bases, with 10 bases left in between. The CDR3 contains 13 residues. Per germline, CDR1 MNHNS and CDR2 SASEGT. CDR3 nucleotide sequence: TGTGCCAGCAGTGAATTGAGCCCCCCTGAAGCTTTCTTT. It encodes CASSELSPPEAFF.

This clone has just a few counts. The V and J genes are TRBV3-1 (or the pseudogene TRBV3-2) and TRBJ1-2; no clear D. Trimming pared 0 bases from V and 5 bases from J, leaving 7 bases between. There are 13 residues in the CDR3. From germline, CDR1 is LGHDT and CDR2 YNNKEL (reference sequence). CDR3 amino acids: CASSQEEAYGYTF. The CDR3 nucleotides read TGTGCCAGCAGCCAAGAAGAGGCGTATGGCTACACCTTC.

This clone was seen a single time. V gene TRBV9 combines with J gene TRBJ1-1, with D uncertain. CDR3 length equals 13 residues. Germline assignment: CDR1 SGDLS and CDR2 YYNGEE. V gave up 1 base and J gave up 1 base, with 5 bases separating them. The CDR3 region has the DNA TGTGCCAGCAGCGTATACCCGAACACTGAAGCTTTCTTT. Its protein product is CASSVYPNTEAFF.

The V gene is TRBV6-4, the J gene TRBJ2-7; maybe TRBD1 (6 bases). The germline gives CDR1 MRHNA, CDR2 SNTAGT. The CDR3 spans 13 residues. V was cut by 4 bases and J by 3 bases, with 10 bases left in between. CDR3 protein: CASSVQGIYEQYF. CDR3 sequence (DNA): TGTGCCAGCAGTGTTCAGGGGATCTACGAGCAGTACTTC.

V and J are TRBV30 and TRBJ2-7; D remains ambiguous. CDR3 length equals 14 residues. Trimming removed 2 bases from V and 3 bases from J, with 14 bases in between. Germline V gene data show CDR1 as GTSNPN and CDR2 as SVGIG (reference sequence). The CDR3 protein is CAWSWGQRRYEQYF. Written as DNA, the CDR3 is TGTGCCTGGAGTTGGGGTCAGAGACGCTACGAGCAGTACTTC.

The J gene is TRBJ2-1, the V gene TRBV29-1; 9 bases map to TRBD2. In germline, CDR1 is SQVTM, CDR2 ANQGSEA. V dropped 5 bases and J dropped 5; count of bases not matched to a gene: 10. CDR3 size: 15 residues. The CDR3 reads CSVFLASGINNEQFF. The CDR3 DNA is TGCAGCGTTTTCCTGGCTAGCGGGATCAACAATGAGCAGTTCTTC.

The chain recombines TRBV5-5 with TRBJ2-1; 12 positions match TRBD2. Germline-derived CDR1 and CDR2 are SGHKS and YYEKEE (reference sequence). After removal of 0 bases from V and 4 bases from J, the junction contained 5 bases not matched to a gene. The CDR3 has 17 residues. The CDR3 reads CASSLVSTSGGYNEQFF. DNA for the CDR3: TGTGCCAGCAGCTTGGTCTCTACTAGCGGGGGGTACAATGAGCAGTTCTTC.

This chain joins TRBV29-1 and TRBJ2-5; D call uncertain. CDR1 and CDR2 from the germline V gene are SQVTM and ANQGSEA. The CDR3 runs to 12 residues. V lost 2 bases, J lost 2 bases, and 6 bases lay in between. Written as DNA, the CDR3 is TGCAGCGTTGAACACGGACAAGAGACCCAGTACTTC. This translates into CSVEHGQETQYF.

This sequence joins TRBV7-3 and TRBJ2-3; D possibly corresponds to TRBD2 (6 bases). V was pared by 2 bases and J by 2 bases, with 8 bases between. This CDR3 is 14 amino acids long. Germline lookup yields CDR1 SGHTA and CDR2 FQGTGA. The CDR3: CASSLAGPTDTQYF. The CDR3 DNA sequence: TGTGCCAGCAGCTTAGCGGGACCCACAGATACGCAGTATTTT.

Comments on this clone: A read error may produce the germline difference seen at one junction end. The CDR3 sequence is CASSQESRSTDTRYF. The CDR3 DNA reads TGCGCCAGCAGCCAGGAAAGTCGGAGCACAGATACGCGGTATTTT. The V and J genes are TRBV4-1 and TRBJ2-3; the D is unclear. The CDR3 contains 15 residues. Germline lookup yields CDR1 MGHRA and CDR2 YSYEKL.

This clone was picked up one time. J is TRBJ1-4 and V is TRBV10-3, with TRBD1 identical over 7 bases. The CDR3 is 13 amino acids. The V segment lost 5 bases and the J segment 8 bases; nucleotides outside the gene matches: 5. Germline-derived CDR1 and CDR2 are ENHRY and SYGVKD. CDR3 sequence reads: CAISQGEGEKLFF. The CDR3 coding sequence is TGTGCCATCAGTCAGGGGGAAGGGGAAAAACTGTTTTTT.

V and J are TRBV5-1 and TRBJ2-5; D is ambiguous. The germline gives CDR1 SGHRS, CDR2 YFSETQ. V was pared by 0 bases and J by 5 bases, with 11 bases between. This CDR3 is built from 14 residues. In DNA, the CDR3 is TGCGCCAGCAGCTTGGCGGCCGGCCTGGAGACCCAGTACTTC. Translating gives CASSLAAGLETQYF.

Only one count was recorded for this clone. V usage is TRBV7-9 and J usage is TRBJ2-2, with no clear D. V was shortened by 7 bases and J by 8 bases, with 8 bases between the two germline ends. This CDR3 spans 11 amino acids. CDR1 and CDR2 (germline): SEHNR, FQNEAQ (reference sequence). CDR3 sequence (DNA): TGTGCCAGCAACCTTATTGGGGAGCTGTTTTTT. It codes for CASNLIGELFF.

Note on this clone: The sample holds other DNA sequences that translate to the same CDR3. The rearrangement uses TRBV6-5 and TRBJ2-1; D is uncertain. Deletions cut 2 bases from V and 0 bases from J, with 11 bases between. The germline V gene has CDR1 MNHEY and CDR2 SVGAGI. This CDR3 contains 16 residues. The CDR3 DNA reads TGTGCCAGCAGTTACCGGCGGCCGAGCTCCTACAATGAGCAGTTCTTC. Translating it yields CASSYRRPSSYNEQFF.

The chain uses TRBV3-1 (or the pseudogene TRBV3-2) and TRBJ1-3; D remains ambiguous. Germline V gene sequence: CDR1 LGHDT, CDR2 YNNKEL (reference sequence). V shed 4 bases and J shed 2 bases, with 15 bases lying between them. There are 16 residues in the CDR3. This CDR3 reads CASSLVRPGAGNTIYF. CDR3 sequence (DNA): TGTGCCAGCAGCCTTGTGCGTCCGGGCGCTGGAAACACCATATATTTT.